The rows below give T cell receptor beta chains drawn from one sample of a study of T cells after posttransplantation cyclophosphamide. Repertoires were generated with immunoSEQ multiplex PCR, while TCRdb's copy carries only in-frame clones and drops some. This sample carries around 16,000 clones, approximately 94% of them seen once, and the ten largest clones take roughly 0.28%. The specimen sequenced was naive CD4+ T cells sorted from blood. The receptors here all came from a woman aged 45-65 years in good health and a related stem cell transplant donor. Both conserved end residues are part of each CDR3. The D gene is left open where the match is weak. Clone size is stated in some rows and not others, as once, few, many or a class when expanded.

TRBJ2-3,.,TRBV5-6,.,TGTGCCAGCAGCTTCGGGAGTCGAGATACGCAGTATTTT,CASSFGSRDTQYF
TRBJ1-2,TRBD1,TRBV10-3,.,TGTGCCATCAGTGAGTCGAAACAGGGGCGGAGCTATGGCTACACCTTC,CAISESKQGRSYGYTF
TRBJ2-4,.,TRBV30,.,TGTGCCTGGAGTTTAAAGGGGGTCATTCAGTACTTC,CAWSLKGVIQYF
TRBJ2-2,TRBD2,TRBV27,.,TGTGCCAGCAGTCACCGACTAGCGGGAGAAACCGGGGAGCTGTTTTTT,CASSHRLAGETGELFF
TRBJ2-7,.,TRBV18,.,TGTGCCAGCTCACCACCGATGGCCAGGTCCTACGAGCAGTACTTC,CASSPPMARSYEQYF
TRBJ1-2,TRBD1,TRBV6-5,.,TGTGCCAGCAGCCGACAGGGGGCCGATGGCTACACCTTC,CASSRQGADGYTF
TRBJ2-3,TRBD2,TRBV9,.,TGTGCCAGCAGCGTAGGAGCGGGAGCGTTCACAGATACGCAGTATTTT,CASSVGAGAFTDTQYF
TRBJ2-7,TRBD2,TRBV25-1,.,TGTGCCAGCAGTGCCGGGACTAGCGTATGGAACGAGCAGTACTTC,CASSAGTSVWNEQYF
TRBJ2-3,TRBD2,TRBV2,.,TGTGCCAGCAGGTCCCGGCGGCGGGAGGTTAGCACAGATACGCAGTATTTT,CASRSRRREVSTDTQYF
TRBJ1-1,TRBD1,TRBV5-6,.,TGTGCCAGCAGCTTGGTACCCACAGGGGGCACTGAAGCTTTCTTT,CASSLVPTGGTEAFF
TRBJ2-7,TRBD2,TRBV7-8,.,TGTGCCAGCAGTGTCACGGCGGGAGCTTCCCTCCAGCAGTACTTC,CASSVTAGASLQQYF
TRBJ2-7,.,TRBV5-1,.,TGCGCCAGCAGCTCCGAGGTGGCCTACGAGCAGTACTTC,CASSSEVAYEQYF
TRBJ2-2,.,TRBV2,few,TGTGCCAGCAGTGTAGTAGTATTCGGGGAGCTGTTTTTT,CASSVVVFGELFF